Described below is a single T cell receptor (beta chain) sequence and its context. Its antigen is unidentified. The sample comes from a study of blood T cells in healthy people across ages. V dropped 6 bases and J dropped 3 bases, with 17 bases sitting between them. This CDR3 has 15 amino acids. Germline loops: CDR1 MDHEN, CDR2 SYDVKM. Isolation of PBMCs gave at least 7 million cells per sample. A second PCR of roughly 7 to 11 cycles used a sample-barcoded 5' primer and a J-beta primer mix. Every sample returned 3 million or more CDR3-containing paired-end reads. TCRdb reanalysed the 5' RACE reads using MiXCR and keeps one entry per CDR3 protein. The sample has more than 650,000 distinct CDR3 sequences, approximately 53% seen once. Study-level findings and limits: Aged donors had fewer naive CD4+ cells and lower diversity than long-lived donors.

The sample consisted of blood. The origin of this receptor is a man older than 75 in good health. J is TRBJ1-1 and V is TRBV28; tentatively, D is TRBD1 (5 bases). CDR3 region: CASSYPAAGHTEAFF. The CDR3 DNA reads TGTGCCAGCAGCTACCCAGCGGCGGGGCACACTGAAGCTTTCTTT.